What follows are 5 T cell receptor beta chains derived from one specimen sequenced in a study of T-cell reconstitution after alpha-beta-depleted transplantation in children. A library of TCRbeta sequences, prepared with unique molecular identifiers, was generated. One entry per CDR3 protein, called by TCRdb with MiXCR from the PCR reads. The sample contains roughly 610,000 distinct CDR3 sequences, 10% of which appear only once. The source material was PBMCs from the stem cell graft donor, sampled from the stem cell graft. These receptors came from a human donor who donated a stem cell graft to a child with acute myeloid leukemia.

The CDR3 is CASSKVVSTDTQYF. DNA for the CDR3: TGCGCCAGCAGCAAGGTAGTCAGCACAGATACGCAGTATTTT. The V gene is TRBV5-1, the J gene TRBJ2-3; D gene uncertain. Trimming removed 4 bases from V and 0 bases from J, with 9 bases in between. The CDR3 loop spans 14 amino acids. Germline loops: CDR1 SGHRS, CDR2 YFSETQ.

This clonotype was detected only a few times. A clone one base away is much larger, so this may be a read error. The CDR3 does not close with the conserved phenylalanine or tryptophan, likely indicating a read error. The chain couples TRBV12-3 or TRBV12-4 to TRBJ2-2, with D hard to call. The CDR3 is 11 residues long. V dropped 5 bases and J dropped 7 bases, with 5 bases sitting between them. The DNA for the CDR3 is TGTGCCAGCAGTCAAAGCGGGGAGCTGTTTTGT. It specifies CASSQSGELFC.

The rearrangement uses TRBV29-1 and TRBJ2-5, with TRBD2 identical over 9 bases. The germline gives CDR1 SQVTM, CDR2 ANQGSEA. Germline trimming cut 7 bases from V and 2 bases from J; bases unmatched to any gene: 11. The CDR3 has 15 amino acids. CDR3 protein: CSARGASGIQETQYF. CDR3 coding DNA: TGCAGCGCCCGAGGCGCTAGCGGGATTCAAGAGACCCAGTACTTC.

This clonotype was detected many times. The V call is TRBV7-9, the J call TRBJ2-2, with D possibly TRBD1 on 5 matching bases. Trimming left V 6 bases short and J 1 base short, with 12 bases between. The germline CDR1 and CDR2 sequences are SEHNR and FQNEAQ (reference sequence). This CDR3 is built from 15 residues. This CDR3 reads CASSHRDRNTGELFF. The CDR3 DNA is TGTGCCAGCAGTCATCGTGACAGGAACACCGGGGAGCTGTTTTTT. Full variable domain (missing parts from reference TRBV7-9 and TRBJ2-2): DTGVSQNPRHKITKRGQNVTFRCDPISEHNRLYWYRQTLGQGPEFLTYFQNEAQLEKSRLLSDRFSAERPKGSFSTLEIQRTEQGDSAMYLCASSHRDRNTGELFFGEGSRLTVL.

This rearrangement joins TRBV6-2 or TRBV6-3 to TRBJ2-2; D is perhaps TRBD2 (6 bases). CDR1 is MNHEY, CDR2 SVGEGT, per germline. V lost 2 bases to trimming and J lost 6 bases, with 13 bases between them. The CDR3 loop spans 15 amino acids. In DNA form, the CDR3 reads TGTGCCAGCAGTTACGGTCCCACGGGAGCCGGGGAGCTGTTTTTT. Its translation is CASSYGPTGAGELFF.